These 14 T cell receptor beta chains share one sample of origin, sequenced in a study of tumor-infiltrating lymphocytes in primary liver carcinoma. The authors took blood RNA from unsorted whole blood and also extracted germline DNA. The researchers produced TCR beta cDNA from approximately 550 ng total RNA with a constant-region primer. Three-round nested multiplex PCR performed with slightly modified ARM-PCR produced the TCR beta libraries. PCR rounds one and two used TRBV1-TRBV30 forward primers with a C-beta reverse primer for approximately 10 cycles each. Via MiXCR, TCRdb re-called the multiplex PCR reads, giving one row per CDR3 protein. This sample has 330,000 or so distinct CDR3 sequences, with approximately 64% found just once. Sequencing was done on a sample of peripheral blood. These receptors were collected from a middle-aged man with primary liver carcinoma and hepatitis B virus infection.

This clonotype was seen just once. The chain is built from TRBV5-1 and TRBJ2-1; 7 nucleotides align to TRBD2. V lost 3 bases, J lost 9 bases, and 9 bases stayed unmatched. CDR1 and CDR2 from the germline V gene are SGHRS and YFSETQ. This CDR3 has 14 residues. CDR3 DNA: TGCGCCAGCAGCTCGGGACTACCTATCATTGAGCAGTTCTTC. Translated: CASSSGLPIIEQFF.

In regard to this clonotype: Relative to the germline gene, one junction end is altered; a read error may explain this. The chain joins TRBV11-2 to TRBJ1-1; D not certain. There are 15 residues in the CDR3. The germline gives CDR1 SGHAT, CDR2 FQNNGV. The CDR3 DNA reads TGTGCCAGCAGCTTAGAATTTCAGTTGAACACTGAAGTTTTCTTT. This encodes CASSLEFQLNTEVFF.

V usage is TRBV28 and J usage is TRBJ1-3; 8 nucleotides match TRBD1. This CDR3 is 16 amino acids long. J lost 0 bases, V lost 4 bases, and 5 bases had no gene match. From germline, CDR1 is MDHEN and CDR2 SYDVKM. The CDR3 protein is CASSSGQGASGNTIYF. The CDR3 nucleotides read TGTGCCAGCAGTTCTGGACAGGGCGCCTCTGGAAACACCATATATTTT. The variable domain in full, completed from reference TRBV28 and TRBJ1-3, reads DVKVTQSSRYLVKRTGEKVFLECVQDMDHENMFWYRQDPGLGLRLIYFSYDVKMKEKGDIPEGYSVSREKKERFSLILESASTNQTSMYLCASSSGQGASGNTIYFGEGSWLTVV.

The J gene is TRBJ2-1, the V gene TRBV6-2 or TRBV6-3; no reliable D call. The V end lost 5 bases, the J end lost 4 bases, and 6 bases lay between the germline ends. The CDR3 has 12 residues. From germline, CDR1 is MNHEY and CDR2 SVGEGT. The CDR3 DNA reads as TGTGCCAGCAGTAAGCTTTACAATGAGCAGTTCTTC. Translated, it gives CASSKLYNEQFF.

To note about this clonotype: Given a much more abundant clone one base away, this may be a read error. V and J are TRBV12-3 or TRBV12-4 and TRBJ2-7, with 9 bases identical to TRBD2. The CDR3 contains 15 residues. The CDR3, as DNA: TGTGGCAGCACCCAGGGCCTAGCGGGACGGGGGGAGCAGTACTTC. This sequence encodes CGSTQGLAGRGEQYF.

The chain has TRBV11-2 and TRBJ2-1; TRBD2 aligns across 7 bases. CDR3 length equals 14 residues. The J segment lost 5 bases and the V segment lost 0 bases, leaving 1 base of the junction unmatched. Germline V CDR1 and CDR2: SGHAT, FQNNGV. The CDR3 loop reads CASSLDSGHNEQFF. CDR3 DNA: TGTGCCAGCAGCTTAGATAGCGGGCACAATGAGCAGTTCTTC.

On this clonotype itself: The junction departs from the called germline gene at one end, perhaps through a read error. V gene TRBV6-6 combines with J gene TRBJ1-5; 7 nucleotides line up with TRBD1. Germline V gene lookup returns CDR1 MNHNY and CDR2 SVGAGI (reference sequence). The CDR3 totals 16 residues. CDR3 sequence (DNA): TGTGCCAGCACGACGGGGACAGTCGATAGCAATCGGCCCCAGCATTTT. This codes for CASTTGTVDSNRPQHF.

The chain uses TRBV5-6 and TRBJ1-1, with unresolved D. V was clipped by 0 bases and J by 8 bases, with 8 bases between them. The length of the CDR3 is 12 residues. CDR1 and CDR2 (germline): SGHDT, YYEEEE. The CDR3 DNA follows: TGTGCCAGCAGCTTGGTAGGAAAGGAAGCTTTCTTT. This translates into CASSLVGKEAFF.

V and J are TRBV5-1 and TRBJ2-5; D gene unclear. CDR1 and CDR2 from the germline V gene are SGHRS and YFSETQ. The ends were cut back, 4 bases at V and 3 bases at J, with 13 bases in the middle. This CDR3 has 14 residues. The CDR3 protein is CASSPFINEETQYF. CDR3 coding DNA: TGCGCCAGCAGCCCATTTATAAACGAAGAGACCCAGTACTTC.

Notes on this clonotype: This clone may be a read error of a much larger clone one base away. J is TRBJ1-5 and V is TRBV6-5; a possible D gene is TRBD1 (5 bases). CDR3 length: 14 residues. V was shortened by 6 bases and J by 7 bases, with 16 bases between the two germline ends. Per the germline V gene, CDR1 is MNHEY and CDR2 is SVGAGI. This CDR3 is CASSQAVTEQPQHF. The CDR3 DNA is TGTGCCAGCAGCCAGGCCGTGACAGAGCAGCCCCAGCATTTT.

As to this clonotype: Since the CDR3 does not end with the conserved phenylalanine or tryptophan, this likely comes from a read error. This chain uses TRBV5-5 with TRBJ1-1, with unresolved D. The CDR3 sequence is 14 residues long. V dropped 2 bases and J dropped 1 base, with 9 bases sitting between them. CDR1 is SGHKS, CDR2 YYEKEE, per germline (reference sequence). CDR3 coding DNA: TGTGCCAGCAGCTTCTTCCCGGGGAACACTGAAGCTTTCCTT. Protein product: CASSFFPGNTEAFL.

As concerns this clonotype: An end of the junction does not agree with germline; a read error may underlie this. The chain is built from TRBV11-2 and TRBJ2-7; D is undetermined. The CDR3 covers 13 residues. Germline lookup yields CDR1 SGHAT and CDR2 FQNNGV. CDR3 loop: CASSSALSYEQCF. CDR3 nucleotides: TGTGCCAGCAGCTCAGCTTTGTCCTACGAGCAGTGCTTC.

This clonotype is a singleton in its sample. The CDR3 DNA sequence: TGTGCCAGCAGTACTAGCGGCTACGAGCAGTACTTC. Translated, it gives CASSTSGYEQYF. The chain has TRBV7-6 and TRBJ2-7; 8 bases agree with TRBD2. This CDR3 spans 12 amino acids. With 6 bases clipped from V and 3 bases from J, the junction kept 1 base outside the gene matches. From germline, CDR1 is SGHVS and CDR2 FNYEAQ.

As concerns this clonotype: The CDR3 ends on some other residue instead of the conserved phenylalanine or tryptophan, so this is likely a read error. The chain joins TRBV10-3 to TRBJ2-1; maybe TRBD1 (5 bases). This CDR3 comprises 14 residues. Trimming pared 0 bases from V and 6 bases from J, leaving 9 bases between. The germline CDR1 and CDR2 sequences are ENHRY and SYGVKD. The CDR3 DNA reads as TGTGCCATCAGTGAGTCGAACCAGGGCAATGAGCAGTTCTTA. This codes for CAISESNQGNEQFL.